This TCR beta chain was found in a study of molecular identifiers for immune sequencing clone quantification. This CDR3 contains 14 residues. Germline CDR1 is SGHDT and CDR2 is YYEEEE. Losses at the gene ends were 3 bases for V and 5 bases for J; bases not matched to a gene: 7. A few counts support this clonotype. TCRdb processed the PCR reads anew with MiXCR; each CDR3 protein has one entry. Here the sample spans around 480,000 distinct CDR3 sequences, around 25% being singletons. The source of this sequence is a human donor in good health. Some libraries in this study had Jurkat cell RNA spiked in. Material: naive CD8+ T cells from blood, with Jurkat cell RNA spiked in. As to subset: FACS-sorted CD8+CD4-CCR7+CD45RA+ naive T cells. The chain combines TRBV5-6 with TRBJ2-7; 8 bases are shared with TRBD1. The CDR3 loop is CASSWSDRGHEQYF. CDR3 DNA sequence: TGTGCCAGCAGCTGGAGTGACAGGGGCCACGAGCAGTACTTC.